This TCR beta chain was retrieved from a study of tissue T cells after allogeneic stem cell transplantation. On this clone itself: The antigen remains undetermined.

V was clipped by 4 bases and J by 0 bases, with 16 bases between them. Germline values: CDR1 SGDLS, CDR2 YYNGEE. The CDR3 runs to 17 residues. Points from the study as a whole: Limitations included a small, clinically heterogeneous cohort and limited sampling depth. Alloreactivity or antigen specificity of tissue TCRs was not determined; some clones might be host cells. Tissue-detected TCR repertoire was only partly captured by blood and spleen T cells.

This table comes from immunoSEQ multiplex PCR, and its TCRdb copy is limited to in-frame clones, with some not included. The sample holds thousands of clones; around 80% are singletons and the top ten take approximately 5.8%. The J gene is TRBJ2-2, the V gene TRBV9; TRBD2 is a possible D gene (6 bases). The sequenced sample was blood, obtained before transplantation. This TCR came from a man aged 35-75 years who later had graft-versus-host disease after an allogeneic stem cell transplant. CDR3 bases: TGTGCCAGCAGCCTCCCCTCGGTAGCGGCGAACACCGGGGAGCTGTTTTTT. Its translation: CASSLPSVAANTGELFF.